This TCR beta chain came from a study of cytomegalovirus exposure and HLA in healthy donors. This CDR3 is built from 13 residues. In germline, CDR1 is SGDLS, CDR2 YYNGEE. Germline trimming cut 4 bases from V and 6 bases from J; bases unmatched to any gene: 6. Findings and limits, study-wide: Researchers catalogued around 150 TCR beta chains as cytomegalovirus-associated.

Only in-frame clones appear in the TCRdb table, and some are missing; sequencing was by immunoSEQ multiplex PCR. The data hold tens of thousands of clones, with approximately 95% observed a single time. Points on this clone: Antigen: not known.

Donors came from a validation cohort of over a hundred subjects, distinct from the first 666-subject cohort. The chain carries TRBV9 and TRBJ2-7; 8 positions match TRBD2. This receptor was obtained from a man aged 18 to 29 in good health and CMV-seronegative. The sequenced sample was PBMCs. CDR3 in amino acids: CASSIGGAGEQYF. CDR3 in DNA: TGTGCCAGCAGCATCGGGGGGGCCGGCGAGCAGTACTTC.